The 29 T cell receptor beta chains below come from one sample, sequenced in a study of blood T cells in healthy people across ages. Then a second PCR, running about 6 to 11 cycles, was carried out with a sample-barcoded 5' primer and a J-beta primer mix. Each CDR3 protein gets one entry after TCRdb re-called the 5' RACE reads with MiXCR. The sample yields approximately 810,000 distinct CDR3 sequences, 29% seen once. Sequenced: blood. The receptors were gathered from a woman aged 80 or over in good health.

This clonotype was counted many times. The V gene is TRBV12-3 or TRBV12-4, the J gene TRBJ1-6; 7 bases line up with TRBD1. This CDR3 has 14 residues. With V trimmed by 7 bases and J by 7 bases, 7 bases remained unmatched. The CDR3 here is CASTEDRFNSPLHF. Here the CDR3 DNA reads TGTGCCAGCACCGAGGACAGGTTCAATTCACCCCTCCACTTT.

In this sample, this clonotype turned up a few times. This chain uses TRBV6-2 or TRBV6-3 with TRBJ1-2, with a weak D call TRBD1 (6 bases). V was trimmed by 2 bases and J by 6 bases, leaving 13 bases between them. This CDR3 region has 14 residues. Germline V CDR1 and CDR2: MNHEY, SVGEGT. CDR3 bases: TGTGCCAGCAGTTACCTCCAGGGGAGTGATGGCTACACCTTC. Residues: CASSYLQGSDGYTF.

A note on this clonotype: A much larger clone lies a single base off, so this may be a read error. The chain uses TRBV5-1 and TRBJ2-3, with 9 nucleotides matching TRBD1. The V gene's germline CDR1 is SGHRS and CDR2 YFSETQ. The CDR3 sequence is 13 residues long. The CDR3 reads CVSSKDRGDTQYF. Written as DNA, the CDR3 is TGCGTCAGCAGCAAGGACAGGGGCGATACGCAGTATTTT.

This clonotype has more than one count but fewer than ten. The chain is built from TRBV19 and TRBJ2-3; 7 bases fit TRBD2. Germline CDR1 reads LNHDA; CDR2 reads SQIVND (reference sequence). The CDR3 has 14 residues. The junction had 8 bases not matched to a gene; V was cut back by 10 bases and J by 1 base. The CDR3 coding sequence is TGTGCCACCCGCTCTAGCGGCCGCACAGATACGCAGTATTTT. Translating it yields CATRSSGRTDTQYF.

V usage is TRBV7-6 and J usage is TRBJ2-7; D gene uncertain. The CDR3 is made up of 13 amino acids. Deletions cut 0 bases from V and 7 bases from J, with 10 bases between. Germline CDR1 SGHVS, CDR2 FNYEAQ. The CDR3, as DNA: TGTGCCAGCAGCTTAGCGCCTGGGCAGGAGCAGTACTTC. Protein sequence: CASSLAPGQEQYF.

This clonotype was picked up many times. This chain joins TRBV6-2 or TRBV6-3 and TRBJ2-1; 10 bases are a match to TRBD2. The CDR3 length is 15 residues. CDR1 and CDR2 from the germline V gene are MNHEY and SVGEGT. Germline trimming cut 6 bases from V and 6 bases from J; bases unmatched to any gene: 8. The CDR3 nucleotides are TGTGCCAGCAGGACAGCGGGGGGGCCAGGCAATGAGCAGTTCTTC. Amino acids: CASRTAGGPGNEQFF.

This clonotype appeared many times. The chain combines TRBV20-1 with TRBJ1-6; weak D call: TRBD1 (5 bases). The CDR3 is 17 residues long. V dropped 0 bases and J dropped 0 bases, with 12 bases sitting between them. Germline loops: CDR1 DFQATT, CDR2 SNEGSKA (reference sequence). The CDR3 DNA is TGCAGTGCTAGAGATCTGACAGAGAGCTCCTATAATTCACCCCTCCACTTT. It yields the protein CSARDLTESSYNSPLHF.

In this sample, this clonotype turned up a few times. V and J are TRBV2 and TRBJ2-7; D is possibly TRBD2 (6 bases). This CDR3 spans 13 amino acids. V lost 9 bases, J lost 7 bases, and 19 bases lay in between. The germline gives CDR1 SNHLY, CDR2 FYNNEI. As DNA, the CDR3 is TGTGCCAGTTGCGGGGTTCTCTACAATGAGCAGTACTTC. Translated: CASCGVLYNEQYF.

This clonotype came up a few times. This could be a read error, since a much larger clone is one nucleotide away. V usage is TRBV7-6 and J usage is TRBJ2-1; 11 bases map to TRBD2. The J call could be wrong; TRBJ2-7 is a better fit for the DNA end. CDR3 length: 19 amino acids. CDR1 is SGHVS and CDR2 is FNYEAQ in the germline V gene. The CDR3 reads CASSSRYSGGDSSYNEQYF. The CDR3 nucleotides read TGTGCCAGCAGCTCACGCTATAGCGGGGGGGATAGCTCCTACAATGAGCAGTACTTC.

The chain employs TRBV11-2 and TRBJ2-3; TRBD2 aligns across 8 bases. The junction had 3 bases not matched to a gene; V was cut back by 5 bases and J by 5 bases. In germline, CDR1 is SGHAT, CDR2 FQNNGV. The CDR3 consists of 13 residues. The CDR3 DNA follows: TGTGCCAGCAGCGGGACTAGAAAAGATACGCAGTATTTT. Amino acid sequence: CASSGTRKDTQYF.

This clonotype was seen many times. The chain is built from TRBV7-2 and TRBJ2-3, with 7 nucleotides matching TRBD1. The CDR3 loop spans 16 amino acids. J lost 4 bases, V lost 2 bases, and 9 bases had no gene match. The germline V gene encodes CDR1 SGHTA and CDR2 FQGNSA. The CDR3 here is CASSLLTGNLADTQYF. The CDR3, as DNA: TGTGCCAGCAGCTTATTGACAGGGAATTTGGCAGATACGCAGTATTTT. The variable domain in full, with the rest retrieved from reference TRBV7-2 and TRBJ2-3, is GAGVSQSPSNKVTEKGKDVELRCDPISGHTALYWYRQSLGQGLEFLIYFQGNSAPDKSGLPSDRFSAERTGGSVSTLTIQRTQQEDSAVYLCASSLLTGNLADTQYFGPGTRLTVL.

Ten or more counts support this clonotype. CDR3 DNA: TGCAGTGCTTCACCCGACAGCCTTCCCAATCAGCCCCAGCATTTT. It codes for CSASPDSLPNQPQHF. The genes are TRBV20-1 and TRBJ1-5; TRBD1 might be the D (5 bases). Germline values: CDR1 DFQATT, CDR2 SNEGSKA (reference sequence). The CDR3 totals 15 residues. The germline V and J ends were trimmed by 5 bases and 3 bases, with 17 bases remaining between them.

V is TRBV10-3 and J is TRBJ1-1; D perhaps matches TRBD1 (6 bases). Germline CDR1 ENHRY, CDR2 SYGVKD. V was shortened by 9 bases and J by 3 bases, with 14 bases between the two germline ends. This CDR3 is built from 13 residues. CDR3 region: CAMGAGAYTEAFF. Here the CDR3 DNA reads TGTGCCATGGGGGCAGGGGCGTACACTGAAGCTTTCTTT.

This clonotype was found many times. The CDR3 is CASSPAGTSGGEQFF. As DNA, the CDR3 is TGTGCCAGCAGCCCAGCCGGGACTAGCGGGGGCGAGCAGTTCTTC. This chain joins TRBV9 and TRBJ2-1; TRBD2 agrees at 14 bases. V dropped 4 bases and J dropped 10; count of bases not matched to a gene: 7. CDR3 size: 15 residues. Germline V gene data show CDR1 as SGDLS and CDR2 as YYNGEE.

CDR3 residues: CASSSSWGLGSAGELFF. In DNA form, the CDR3 reads TGTGCCAGCAGCTCCTCTTGGGGGCTGGGTTCGGCCGGGGAGCTGTTTTTT. The gene calls are TRBV7-9 and TRBJ2-2; D perhaps matches TRBD1 (6 bases). This CDR3 is built from 17 residues. Per germline, CDR1 SEHNR and CDR2 FQNEAQ (reference sequence). The V gene lost 4 bases and the J gene lost 6 bases, with 21 bases spanning the gap. The variable domain in full, completed from reference TRBV7-9 and TRBJ2-2, reads DTGVSQNPRHKITKRGQNVTFRCDPISEHNRLYWYRQTLGQGPEFLTYFQNEAQLEKSRLLSDRFSAERPKGSFSTLEIQRTEQGDSAMYLCASSSSWGLGSAGELFFGEGSRLTVL.

For this clonotype: A much larger clone lies one base from this, so it may be a read error. CDR3 protein: CSVRTSGGTDTRYF. Here the CDR3 DNA reads TGCAGCGTACGGACTAGCGGGGGCACAGATACGCGGTATTTT. The chain employs TRBV29-1 and TRBJ2-3, with 13 bases matching TRBD2. This CDR3 is 14 amino acids long. Looked up from germline, CDR1 is SQVTM and CDR2 is ANQGSEA.

This clonotype showed up many times. The chain uses TRBV27 and TRBJ2-7, with 15 nucleotides matching TRBD2. The germline gives CDR1 MNHEY, CDR2 SMNVEV (reference sequence). The V gene end was trimmed by 6 bases and the J gene end by 1 base; junction bases not matched to a gene: 7. The CDR3 extends over 17 amino acids. The CDR3 DNA is TGTGCCAGCAGCCCTCATGGGACTAGCGGGAGGTCCTACGAGCAGTACTTC. Amino acid sequence: CASSPHGTSGRSYEQYF.

This clonotype has ten or more counts. The rearrangement links TRBV6-2 or TRBV6-3 to TRBJ2-6, with 8 nucleotides matching TRBD1. V was pared by 5 bases and J by 0 bases, with 12 bases of the junction left unmatched. The CDR3 sequence is 19 residues long. Germline CDR1 reads MNHEY; CDR2 reads SVGEGT. This chain's CDR3 is CASSPRTGGPFSGANVLTF. The CDR3 bases are TGTGCCAGCAGTCCGCGAACAGGGGGGCCCTTCTCTGGGGCCAACGTCCTGACTTTC.

This clonotype showed up many times. The V gene is TRBV4-2, the J gene TRBJ1-2; 7 positions agree with TRBD1. J gave up 3 bases and V 0 bases, and 7 bases lay outside the gene matches. Germline CDR1 is LGHNA and CDR2 is YNFKEQ. This CDR3 spans 16 amino acids. CDR3 amino acids: CASSQDWQGVDYGYTF. The DNA of the CDR3 is TGTGCCAGCAGCCAAGATTGGCAGGGGGTAGACTATGGCTACACCTTC.

This rearrangement joins TRBV6-5 to TRBJ1-5; perhaps TRBD1 as D (5 bases). From germline, CDR1 is MNHEY and CDR2 SVGAGI. The CDR3 spans 16 residues. Trimming cost V 0 bases and J 9 bases, with 18 bases left between them. CDR3 residues: CASSYSNTGRGWPQHF. The CDR3 region has the DNA TGTGCCAGCAGTTACTCGAATACGGGGAGGGGTTGGCCCCAGCATTTT.

This clonotype was recorded many times. The rearrangement joins TRBV2 to TRBJ2-3; D remains ambiguous. Between the trimmed V and J ends, which lost 3 bases and 0 bases, there was a span of 7 bases. Germline CDR1 reads SNHLY; CDR2 reads FYNNEI. The CDR3 is made up of 14 amino acids. DNA of the CDR3: TGTGCCAGCAGTGATCCGGCTAGCACAGATACGCAGTATTTT. Translating gives CASSDPASTDTQYF.

The chain recombines TRBV7-8 with TRBJ2-7; no definite D call. CDR1 is SGHVS, CDR2 FQNEAQ, per germline. The V gene lost 1 base and the J gene lost 2 bases, with 21 bases spanning the gap. The CDR3 spans 18 residues. This CDR3 is CASSLGPPNRGPTYEQYF. CDR3 nucleotides: TGTGCCAGCAGCTTAGGGCCTCCGAACAGAGGTCCCACCTACGAGCAGTACTTC.

This chain joins TRBV5-1 and TRBJ1-4; tentative D call: TRBD1 (6 bases). V lost 4 bases to trimming and J lost 8 bases, with 18 bases between them. Germline CDR1 and CDR2: SGHRS and YFSETQ. The CDR3 length is 15 residues. The CDR3 sequence is CASSSTGTESEKLFF. For the CDR3, the DNA is TGCGCCAGCAGCAGCACAGGGACTGAGTCAGAAAAACTGTTTTTT.

This clonotype was seen a few times. A junction boundary mismatches the germline segment, possibly from a read error. The rearrangement links TRBV7-9 to TRBJ2-5, with 8 positions matching TRBD1. This CDR3 has 17 amino acids. CDR1 is SEHNR and CDR2 is FQNEAQ in the germline V gene (reference sequence). In DNA form, the CDR3 reads TGTGCCAGCAGCTTAATGCTTGTCAGGGGGCCAGGAGAGGCCCAGTACTTC. It yields the protein CASSLMLVRGPGEAQYF.

This clonotype was seen at least ten times. V usage is TRBV20-1 and J usage is TRBJ1-2, with a tentative D call TRBD1 (6 bases). Germline V gene lookup returns CDR1 DFQATT and CDR2 SNEGSKA (reference sequence). The CDR3 is 13 residues long. Between the trimmed V and J ends, which lost 6 bases and 3 bases, there was a span of 14 bases. The CDR3 reads CSAQQGTDYGYTF. CDR3 nucleotide sequence: TGCAGTGCGCAACAGGGAACCGACTATGGCTACACCTTC.

A remark on this clonotype: This may come from a read error, since a much larger clone is one base off. V gene TRBV21-1 combines with J gene TRBJ1-6. TRBV21-1 is a known pseudogene. This CDR3 spans 17 amino acids. CDR3 nucleotides: TGTACCAGCAGCAAAGACCTCCGGAATAGGACTGGTTCACCCCTCCACTTT. It is translated as CTSSKDLRNRTGSPLHF.

This clonotype showed up just a few times. The rearrangement uses TRBV13 and TRBJ1-2; TRBD1 matches 7 bases. From germline, CDR1 is PRHDT and CDR2 FYEKMQ (reference sequence). CDR3 length equals 15 residues. V gave up 2 bases and J gave up 3 bases; unmatched junction bases: 6. DNA of the CDR3: TGTGCCAGCAGCTTAACAGGGGTTGTAGACTATGGCTACACCTTC. Residues: CASSLTGVVDYGYTF.

This clonotype occurred many times. This chain uses TRBV20-1 with TRBJ2-5; perhaps TRBD1 as D (7 bases). Germline values: CDR1 DFQATT, CDR2 SNEGSKA (reference sequence). Trimming removed 6 bases at V and 2 bases at J, with 28 bases between. The CDR3 covers 18 residues. The chain's CDR3 is CSAPGPQGGPWVQETQYF. As DNA, the CDR3 is TGCAGTGCACCGGGACCTCAGGGGGGCCCGTGGGTTCAAGAGACCCAGTACTTC.

The J gene is TRBJ2-7, the V gene TRBV7-6, with D perhaps matching TRBD1 or TRBD2 (6 bases each). Trimming removed 3 bases at V and 7 bases at J, with 19 bases between. The germline gives CDR1 SGHVS, CDR2 FNYEAQ. This CDR3 region has 15 residues. CDR3 nucleotide sequence: TGTGCCAGCAGCTTGGGGGGCCTTTCCTACAATGAGCAGTACTTC. Translating it yields CASSLGGLSYNEQYF.